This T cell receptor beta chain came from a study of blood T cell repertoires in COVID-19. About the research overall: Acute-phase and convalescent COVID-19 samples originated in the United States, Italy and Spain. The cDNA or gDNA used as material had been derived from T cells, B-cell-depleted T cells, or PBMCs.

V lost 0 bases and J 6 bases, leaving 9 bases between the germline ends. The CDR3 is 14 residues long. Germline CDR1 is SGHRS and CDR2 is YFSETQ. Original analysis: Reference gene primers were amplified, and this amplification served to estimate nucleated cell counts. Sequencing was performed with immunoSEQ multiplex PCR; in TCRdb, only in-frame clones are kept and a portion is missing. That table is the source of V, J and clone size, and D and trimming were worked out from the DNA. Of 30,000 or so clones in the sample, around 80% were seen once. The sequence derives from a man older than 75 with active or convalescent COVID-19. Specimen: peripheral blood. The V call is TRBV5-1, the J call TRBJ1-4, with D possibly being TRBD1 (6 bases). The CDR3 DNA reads TGCGCCAGCAGCTTGGGCCAGGGGTATGAAAAACTGTTTTTT. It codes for CASSLGQGYEKLFF.